The T cell receptor beta chain under discussion was sequenced for a study of blood T cell repertoires in COVID-19. Germline CDR1 LNHDA, CDR2 SQIVND (reference sequence). Trimming cost V 7 bases and J 6 bases, with 18 bases left between them. The CDR3 extends over 14 amino acids. In the original processing: Scientists estimated how many nucleated cells there were by amplifying reference gene primers. Only in-frame clones appear in the TCRdb table, and some are missing; sequencing was by immunoSEQ multiplex PCR. D and trimming were read from the DNA, whereas the V and J calls and clone size are those reported in that table. The sample includes some 270,000 clones, around 83% of them seen just once.

The sample comprised peripheral blood. This chain uses TRBV19 with TRBJ1-1; a weak D match, TRBD1 (5 bases). The sequence was collected from a woman in her 40s who had recovered from COVID-19. The CDR3 reads CASKSAGGLSEAFF. CDR3 sequence (DNA): TGTGCCAGTAAGTCGGCCGGGGGTCTTTCTGAAGCTTTCTTT.